The clone carrying this T cell receptor (beta chain) has more than one count but fewer than ten. This specimen comes from a study of patients and donors after allogeneic stem cell transplantation. Trimming shortened V by 2 bases and J by 4 bases, and 11 bases separated the two germline ends. CDR3 size: 14 residues. MiXCR was run by TCRdb on the RT-PCR reads, yielding one entry per CDR3 protein. The sample has about 400,000 distinct CDR3 sequences; around 16% are singletons. V usage is TRBV12-3 or TRBV12-4 and J usage is TRBJ1-2; D gene ambiguous. Sequencing was carried out using blood, either unsorted or a sorted T cell fraction (not recorded which). This sequence was found in a human donor who was either an allogeneic HSCT recipient or a stem cell or donor lymphocyte infusion donor (not recorded which). It is not recorded whose cells these are; they may come from a transplant donor. This chain's CDR3 is CASSLSRGSYGYTF. In DNA, the CDR3 is TGTGCCAGCAGTTTATCCCGTGGGTCCTATGGCTACACCTTC.